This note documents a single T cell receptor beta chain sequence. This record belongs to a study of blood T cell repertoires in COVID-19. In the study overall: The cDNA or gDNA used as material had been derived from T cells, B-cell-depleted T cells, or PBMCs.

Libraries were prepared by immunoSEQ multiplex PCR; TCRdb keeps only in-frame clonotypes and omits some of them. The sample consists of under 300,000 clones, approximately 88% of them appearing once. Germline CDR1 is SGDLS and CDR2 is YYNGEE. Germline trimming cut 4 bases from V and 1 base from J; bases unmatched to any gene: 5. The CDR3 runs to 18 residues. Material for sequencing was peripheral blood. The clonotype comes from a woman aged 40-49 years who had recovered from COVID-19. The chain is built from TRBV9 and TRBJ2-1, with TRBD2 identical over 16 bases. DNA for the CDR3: TGTGCCAGCAGCCCATCGGGACTAGCGGGAGGGTCCTACAATGAGCAGTTCTTC. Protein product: CASSPSGLAGGSYNEQFF.